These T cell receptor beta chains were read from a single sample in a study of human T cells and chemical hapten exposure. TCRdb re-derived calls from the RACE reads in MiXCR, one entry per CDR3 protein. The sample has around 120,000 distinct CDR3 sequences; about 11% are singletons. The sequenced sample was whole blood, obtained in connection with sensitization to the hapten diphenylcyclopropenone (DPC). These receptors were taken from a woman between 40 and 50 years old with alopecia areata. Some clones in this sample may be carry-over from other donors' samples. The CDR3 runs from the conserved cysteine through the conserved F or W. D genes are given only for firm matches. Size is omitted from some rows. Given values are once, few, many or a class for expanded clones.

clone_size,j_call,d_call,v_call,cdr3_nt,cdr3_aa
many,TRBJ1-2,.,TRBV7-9,TGTGCCAGCAGCCCGGGGGGATATGGCTACACCTTC,CASSPGGYGYTF
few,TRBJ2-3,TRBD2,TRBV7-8,TGTGCCAGCAGCTTAGCACTAGCGGGGGCAGATACGCAGTATTTT,CASSLALAGADTQYF
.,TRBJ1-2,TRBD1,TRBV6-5,TGTGCCAGCAGGATGACAGGGGGCTATGGCTACACCTTC,CASRMTGGYGYTF
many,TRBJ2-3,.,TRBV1,TGCACCAGCAGCCACCCGGGACTAGCGGGTCAGTGGGATACGCAGTATTTT,CTSSHPGLAGQWDTQYF
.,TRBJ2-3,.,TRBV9,TGTGCCAGCAGCGTAGCTGGAGTTGAGACAGATACGCAGTATTTT,CASSVAGVETDTQYF
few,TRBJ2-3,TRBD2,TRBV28,TGTGCCAGCAGTTTGCTAGCGGGAGATGTGAAAACGCAGTATTTT,CASSLLAGDVKTQYF
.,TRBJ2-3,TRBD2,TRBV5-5,TGTGCCAGCAGTTCACGGGGGGGCCTCGAGTTGGATACGCAGTATTTT,CASSSRGGLELDTQYF
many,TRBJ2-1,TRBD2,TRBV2,TGTGCCAGCAGTTTCGCCAGCGGGAGCTACAATGAGCAGTTCTTC,CASSFASGSYNEQFF
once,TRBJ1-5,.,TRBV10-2,TGCGCCAGCGGACAGAGCAATCAGTCCCAGCATTTT,CASGQSNQSQHF
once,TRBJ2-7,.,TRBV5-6,TGTGCCAGCAGCTTGGTTGGCAGGCCCTACGAGCAGTACTTC,CASSLVGRPYEQYF
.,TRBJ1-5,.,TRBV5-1,TGCGCCAGCAGCTTGGAAGGTTCTAGCAATCAGCCCCAGCATTTT,CASSLEGSSNQPQHF
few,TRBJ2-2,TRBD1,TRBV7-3,TGTGCCAGCAGCCGGACCCGGGACAGGGCGAACACCGGGGAGCTGTTTTTT,CASSRTRDRANTGELFF
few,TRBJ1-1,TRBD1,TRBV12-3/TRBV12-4,TGTGCCAGCAGTTTAGGGAGGGGGCGAGCTTTCTTT,CASSLGRGRAFF
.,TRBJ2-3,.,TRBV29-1,TGCAGAGCAGATACGGGGTATTTT,CRADTGYF
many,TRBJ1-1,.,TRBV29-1,TGCAGCGTTGGCCGAGGCGACACTGAAGCTTTCTTT,CSVGRGDTEAFF
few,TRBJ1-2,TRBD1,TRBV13,TGTGCCAGCAGCATGCCCTACAGGGGTGATGGCTACACCTTC,CASSMPYRGDGYTF
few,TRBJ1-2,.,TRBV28,TGTGCCAGCACGTCGGTCTATGGCTACACCTTC,CASTSVYGYTF
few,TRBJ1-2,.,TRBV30,TGTGCCTGGAGCCTTAACTATGGCTACACCTTC,CAWSLNYGYTF
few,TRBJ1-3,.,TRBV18,TGTGCCAGCTCACCAGGGGATCGGGCTGGAAACACCATATATTTT,CASSPGDRAGNTIYF
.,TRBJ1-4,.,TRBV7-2,TGTGCCAGCAGCCCTAACAGGGTGTCTAATGAAAAACTGTTTTTT,CASSPNRVSNEKLFF
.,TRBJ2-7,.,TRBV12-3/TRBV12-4,TGTGCCAGCAGTTTGGCTAGCCACTACGAGCAGTACTTC,CASSLASHYEQYF
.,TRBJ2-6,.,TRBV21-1,TGTGCCAGCAGCAAATATCACAGGGGATCCCCTGGGGCCAACGTCCTGACTTTC,CASSKYHRGSPGANVLTF
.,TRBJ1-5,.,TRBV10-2,TGCGCCAGCACTGGGACGGATAGCAATCAGCCCCAGCATTTT,CASTGTDSNQPQHF
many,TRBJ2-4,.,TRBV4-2,TGTGCCAGCAGCCAAGGGCAGCACATTCAGTACTTC,CASSQGQHIQYF
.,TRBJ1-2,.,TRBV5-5,TGTGCCAGCAGCCCGGACGGAACTTATGGCTACACCTTC,CASSPDGTYGYTF
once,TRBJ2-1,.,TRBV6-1,TGTGCCAGCCTCCTTGGGGACTCCTACAATGAGCAGTTCTTC,CASLLGDSYNEQFF
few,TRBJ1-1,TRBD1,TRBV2,TGTGCCAGCAGTACCACAGGGGGCACTGAAGCTTTCTTT,CASSTTGGTEAFF
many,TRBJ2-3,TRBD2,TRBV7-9,TGTGCCAGCAGCACCGGGACTAGCGGGAGTTATACGCAGTATTTT,CASSTGTSGSYTQYF